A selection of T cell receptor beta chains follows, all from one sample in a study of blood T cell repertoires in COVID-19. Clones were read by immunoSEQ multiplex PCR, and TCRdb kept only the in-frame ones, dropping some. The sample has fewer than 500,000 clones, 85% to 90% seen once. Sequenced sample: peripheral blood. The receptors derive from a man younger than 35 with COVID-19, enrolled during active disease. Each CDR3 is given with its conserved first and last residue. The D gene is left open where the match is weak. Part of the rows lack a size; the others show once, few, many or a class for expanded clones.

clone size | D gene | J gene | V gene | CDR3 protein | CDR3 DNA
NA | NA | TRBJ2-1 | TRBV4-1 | CASSKSTGLVDEQFF | TGCGCCAGCAGTAAAAGCACAGGGTTGGTCGATGAGCAGTTCTTC
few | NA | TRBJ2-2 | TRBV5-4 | CASSTWTAGELFF | TGTGCCAGCAGCACTTGGACAGCCGGGGAGCTGTTTTTT
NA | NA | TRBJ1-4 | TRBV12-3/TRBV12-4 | CASSWRGKLFF | TGTGCCAGCAGTTGGCGAGGGAAACTGTTTTTT
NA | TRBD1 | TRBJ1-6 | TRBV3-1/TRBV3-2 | CASSQTTGGISPLHF | TGTGCCAGCAGCCAAACAACAGGGGGCATTTCACCCCTCCACTTT
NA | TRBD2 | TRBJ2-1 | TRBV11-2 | CASSSTIAGPPSYNEQFF | TGTGCCAGCAGCTCGACCATAGCGGGACCCCCCTCCTACAATGAGCAGTTCTTC
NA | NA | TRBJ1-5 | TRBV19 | CASSIGPQPQHF | TGTGCCAGTAGTATTGGCCCCCAGCCCCAGCATTTT
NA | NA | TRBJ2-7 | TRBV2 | CASREYEQYF | TGTGCCAGCAGGGAGTACGAGCAGTACTTC
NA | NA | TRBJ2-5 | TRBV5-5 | CASSLDLAETQYF | TGTGCCAGCAGCTTGGACCTAGCCGAGACCCAGTACTTC
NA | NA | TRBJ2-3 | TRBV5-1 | CASSLGRGADTQYF | TGCGCCAGCAGCTTAGGCAGGGGAGCAGATACGCAGTATTTT
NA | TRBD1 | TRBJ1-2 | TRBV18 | CASSLDRGGYGYTF | TGTGCCAGCTCACTGGACAGGGGCGGCTATGGCTACACCTTC
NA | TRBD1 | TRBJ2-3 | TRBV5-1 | CASSPGTGLTDTQYF | TGCGCCAGCAGTCCTGGGACAGGGTTGACAGATACGCAGTATTTT
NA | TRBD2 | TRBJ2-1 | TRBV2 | CASSLLAGGASKQFF | TGTGCCAGCAGTCTACTAGCGGGGGGGGCAAGTAAGCAGTTCTTC
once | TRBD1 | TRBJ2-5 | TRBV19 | CASSIQVGTGQETQYF | TGTGCCAGTAGTATCCAAGTCGGGACAGGCCAAGAGACCCAGTACTTC
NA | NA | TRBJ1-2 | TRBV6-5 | CASSYAAQGGNGYTF | TGTGCCAGCAGTTACGCTGCACAGGGAGGGAATGGCTACACCTTC
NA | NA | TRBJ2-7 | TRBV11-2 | CASSLGRVYEQYF | TGTGCCAGCAGCTTAGGCAGGGTGTACGAGCAGTACTTC
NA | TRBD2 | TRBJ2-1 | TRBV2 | CASSRLAGGYEQFF | TGTGCCAGCAGTAGACTAGCGGGAGGGTATGAGCAGTTCTTC
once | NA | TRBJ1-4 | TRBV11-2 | CASSSQGATNEKLFF | TGTGCCAGCAGCTCTCAGGGTGCAACTAATGAAAAACTGTTTTTT
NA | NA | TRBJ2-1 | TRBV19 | CASSIFPGPLNEQFF | TGTGCCAGTAGTATTTTCCCAGGGCCTCTCAATGAGCAGTTCTTC
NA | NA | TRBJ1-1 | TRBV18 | CASSGQFNTEAFF | TGTGCCAGCTCAGGACAGTTTAACACTGAAGCTTTCTTT
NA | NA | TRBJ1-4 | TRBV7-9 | CASSLGQINEKLFF | TGTGCCAGCAGCTTAGGACAGATTAATGAAAAACTGTTTTTT
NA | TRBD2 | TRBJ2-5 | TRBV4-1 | CASSQGEAGGYQETQYF | TGCGCCAGCAGCCAAGGGGAAGCGGGGGGGTACCAAGAGACCCAGTACTTC
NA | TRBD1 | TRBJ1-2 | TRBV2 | CASSQQGDYGYTF | TGTGCCAGCAGTCAGCAGGGGGACTATGGCTACACCTTC
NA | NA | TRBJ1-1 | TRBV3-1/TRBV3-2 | CASSQIQGIRTEAFF | TGTGCCAGCAGCCAAATACAGGGTATAAGGACTGAAGCTTTCTTT
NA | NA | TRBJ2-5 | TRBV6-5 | CASRLTRESLETQYF | TGTGCCAGCCGCCTAACCCGGGAGTCCTTAGAGACCCAGTACTTC
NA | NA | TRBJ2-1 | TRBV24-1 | CATSRLATYNEQFF | TGTGCCACCAGTCGATTAGCGACCTACAATGAGCAGTTCTTC
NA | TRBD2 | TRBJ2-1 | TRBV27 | CASSLWGLAGGGNEQFF | TGTGCCAGCAGTTTATGGGGACTAGCGGGAGGTGGTAATGAGCAGTTCTTC
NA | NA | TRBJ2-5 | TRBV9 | CASSPGYGRWEETQYF | TGTGCCAGCAGCCCCGGATACGGGAGATGGGAAGAGACCCAGTACTTC
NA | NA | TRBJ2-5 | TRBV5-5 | CASSYSGTQETQYF | TGTGCCAGCAGCTATAGCGGCACACAAGAGACCCAGTACTTC
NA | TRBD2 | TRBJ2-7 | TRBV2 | CASRGGGPNEQYF | TGTGCCAGCCGCGGGGGGGGCCCCAACGAGCAGTACTTC
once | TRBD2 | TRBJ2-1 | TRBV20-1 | CSASSGGRPYNEQFF | TGCAGTGCTAGTTCGGGGGGTCGACCCTACAATGAGCAGTTCTTC
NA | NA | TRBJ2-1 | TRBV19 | CASSIGGIPQQFF | TGTGCCAGTAGTATAGGAGGGATACCTCAGCAGTTCTTC
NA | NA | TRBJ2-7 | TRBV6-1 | CASSERRDSRGYEQYF | TGTGCCAGCAGTGAAAGAAGGGACTCTAGGGGCTACGAGCAGTACTTC
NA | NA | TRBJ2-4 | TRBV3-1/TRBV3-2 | CASSHKLAGKNIQYF | TGTGCCAGCAGCCACAAACTAGCAGGGAAAAACATTCAGTACTTC
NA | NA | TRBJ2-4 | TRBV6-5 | CASRPDRSSVNIQYF | TGTGCCAGCAGGCCGGACAGAAGCTCGGTAAACATTCAGTACTTC
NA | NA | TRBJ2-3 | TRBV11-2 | CASSLGPLSTDTQYF | TGTGCCAGCAGCTTAGGGCCCTTAAGCACAGATACGCAGTATTTT
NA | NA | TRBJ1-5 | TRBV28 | CASSPQGNSNQPQHF | TGTGCCAGCAGTCCCCAGGGCAATAGCAATCAGCCCCAGCATTTT
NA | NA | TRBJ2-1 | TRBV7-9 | CASRTVSGPGGLYNEQFF | NA
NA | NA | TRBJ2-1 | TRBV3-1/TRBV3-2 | CASSQSTSSQFF | TGTGCCAGCAGCCAAAGTACTAGTTCGCAGTTCTTC
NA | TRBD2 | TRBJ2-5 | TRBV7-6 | CASSLVQRGGQETQYF | TGTGCCAGCAGCTTAGTACAGCGGGGGGGCCAAGAGACCCAGTACTTC
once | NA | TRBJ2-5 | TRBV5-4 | CASSAAGPAEQETQYF | TGTGCCAGCAGCGCGGCTGGCCCAGCCGAGCAAGAGACCCAGTACTTC
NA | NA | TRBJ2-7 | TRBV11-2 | CASSLDRDEQYF | TGTGCCAGCAGCTTAGACAGGGACGAGCAGTACTTC
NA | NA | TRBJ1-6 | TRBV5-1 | CASSHGTRASSYNSPLHF | TGCGCCAGCAGCCACGGGACACGCGCGAGCTCCTATAATTCACCCCTCCACTTT
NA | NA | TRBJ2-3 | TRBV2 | CASSVGGLDTQYF | TGTGCCAGCAGTGTCGGGGGGCTAGATACGCAGTATTTT
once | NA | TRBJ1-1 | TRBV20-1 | CSASADTEAFF | TGCAGTGCTAGTGCTGACACTGAAGCTTTCTTT
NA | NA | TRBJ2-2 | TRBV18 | CASSPGRGGNTGELFF | TGTGCCAGCTCACCAGGAAGGGGTGGCAACACCGGGGAGCTGTTTTTT
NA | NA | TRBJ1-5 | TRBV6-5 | CASSSQEPQHF | TGTGCCAGCAGTTCACAGGAGCCCCAGCATTTT
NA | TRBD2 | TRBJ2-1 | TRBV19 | CASSETSGNEQFF | TGTGCCAGTAGTGAGACTAGCGGCAATGAGCAGTTCTTC
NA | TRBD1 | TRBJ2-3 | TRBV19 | CASSISGQGVAYDTQYF | TGTGCCAGTAGTATCTCGGGACAGGGGGTTGCTTACGATACGCAGTATTTT
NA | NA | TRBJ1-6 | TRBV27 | CASSSERTANNSPLHF | TGTGCCAGCAGTTCCGAAAGGACAGCCAATAATTCACCCCTCCACTTT
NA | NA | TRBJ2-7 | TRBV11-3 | CASSLGRGSSYEQYF | TGTGCCAGCAGCTTAGGTCGTGGCAGCTCCTACGAGCAGTACTTC
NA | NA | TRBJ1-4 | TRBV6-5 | CASSFAGAREKLFF | TGTGCCAGCAGTTTTGCAGGGGCCAGGGAAAAACTGTTTTTT
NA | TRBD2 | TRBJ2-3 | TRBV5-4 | CASSLRLAGSTDTQYF | TGTGCCAGCAGCTTGCGGCTAGCGGGAAGCACAGATACGCAGTATTTT
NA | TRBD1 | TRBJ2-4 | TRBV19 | CASSGTGWDIQYF | TGTGCCAGTAGCGGGACAGGGTGGGACATTCAGTACTTC
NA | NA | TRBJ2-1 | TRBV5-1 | CASHWGGEKNEQFF | TGCGCCAGCCATTGGGGGGGCGAAAAGAATGAGCAGTTCTTC
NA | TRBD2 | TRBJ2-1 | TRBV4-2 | CASSRGLAPYNEQFF | TGTGCCAGCAGTCGGGGACTAGCTCCCTACAATGAGCAGTTCTTC